These T cell receptor beta chains were read from a single sample in a study of T-cell reconstitution after alpha-beta-depleted transplantation in children. Each CDR3 protein gets one entry after TCRdb re-called the PCR reads with MiXCR. The table has a few hundred thousand distinct CDR3 sequences, approximately 13% seen once. Sequenced material: PBMCs from the stem cell graft donor, taken from the stem cell graft. These receptors originate from a human donor who donated a stem cell graft to a child with combined immunodeficiency. The CDR3 runs from the conserved cysteine through the conserved F or W. Fields, in order: J gene, V gene, clone size, D gene, CDR3 protein, CDR3 DNA. The D gene is left open where the match is weak. Clone size is not always given. Where it is, it says once, few, many or a class for expanded clones.

j_call: TRBJ1-4
v_call: TRBV20-1
clone_size: -
d_call: -
cdr3_aa: CSAAEGGATNEKLFF
cdr3_nt: TGCAGTGCTGCCGAGGGGGGGGCAACTAATGAAAAACTGTTTTTT

j_call: TRBJ2-3
v_call: TRBV4-3
clone_size: many
d_call: -
cdr3_aa: CASSQEKWDTQYF
cdr3_nt: TGCGCCAGCAGCCAAGAGAAATGGGATACGCAGTATTTT

j_call: TRBJ2-1
v_call: TRBV12-3/TRBV12-4
clone_size: many
d_call: -
cdr3_aa: CASSLGLTVQFF
cdr3_nt: TGTGCCAGCAGTTTAGGGCTTACAGTGCAGTTCTTC

j_call: TRBJ2-7
v_call: TRBV18
clone_size: -
d_call: -
cdr3_aa: CASSYEHEQYF
cdr3_nt: TGTGCCAGCTCATACGAACACGAGCAGTACTTC

j_call: TRBJ2-7
v_call: TRBV20-1
clone_size: -
d_call: TRBD2
cdr3_aa: CSARLAGVYEQYF
cdr3_nt: TGCAGTGCTAGACTAGCGGGAGTCTACGAGCAGTACTTC

j_call: TRBJ2-1
v_call: TRBV10-3
clone_size: -
d_call: -
cdr3_aa: CAISEAPYNEQFF
cdr3_nt: TGTGCCATCAGCGAAGCCCCGTACAATGAGCAGTTCTTC

j_call: TRBJ2-7
v_call: TRBV20-1
clone_size: few
d_call: TRBD1
cdr3_aa: CSAPDRTSYEQYF
cdr3_nt: TGCAGTGCGCCGGACAGGACTTCCTACGAGCAGTACTTC

j_call: TRBJ1-1
v_call: TRBV7-8
clone_size: -
d_call: -
cdr3_aa: CASSLGRGPRSEAFF
cdr3_nt: TGTGCCAGCAGCTTAGGTAGGGGTCCCCGTTCTGAAGCTTTCTTT

j_call: TRBJ2-3
v_call: TRBV29-1
clone_size: -
d_call: TRBD2
cdr3_aa: CSVYSKELAGGDTQYF
cdr3_nt: TGCAGCGTTTACTCCAAGGAATTAGCGGGAGGAGATACGCAGTATTTT

j_call: TRBJ2-7
v_call: TRBV7-2
clone_size: many
d_call: TRBD2
cdr3_aa: CASSLSYGRGYEQYF
cdr3_nt: TGTGCCAGCAGCTTATCGTACGGGAGGGGGTACGAGCAGTACTTC

j_call: TRBJ1-1
v_call: TRBV27
clone_size: few
d_call: -
cdr3_aa: CASRLTGFTEAFF
cdr3_nt: TGTGCCAGCAGACTAACAGGGTTCACTGAAGCTTTCTTT

j_call: TRBJ1-1
v_call: TRBV28
clone_size: few
d_call: -
cdr3_aa: CASSAPRVSLEAFF
cdr3_nt: TGTGCCAGCAGTGCGCCCAGGGTTAGCCTTGAAGCTTTCTTT

j_call: TRBJ1-2
v_call: TRBV4-3
clone_size: -
d_call: -
cdr3_aa: CASSQENRQYPNYGYTF
cdr3_nt: TGCGCCAGCAGCCAAGAAAACAGGCAGTATCCTAACTATGGCTACACCTTC

j_call: TRBJ2-5
v_call: TRBV12-3/TRBV12-4
clone_size: -
d_call: TRBD1
cdr3_aa: CASSLQGTGPKETQYF
cdr3_nt: TGTGCCAGCAGTCTGCAGGGGACAGGACCCAAAGAGACCCAGTACTTC

j_call: TRBJ1-1
v_call: TRBV20-1
clone_size: few
d_call: -
cdr3_aa: CSAGDPEAFF
cdr3_nt: TGCAGTGCGGGGGATCCTGAAGCTTTCTTT

j_call: TRBJ2-1
v_call: TRBV4-1
clone_size: few
d_call: -
cdr3_aa: CASSHLGGEQFF
cdr3_nt: TGCGCCAGCAGCCACCTGGGGGGTGAGCAGTTCTTC

j_call: TRBJ2-2
v_call: TRBV5-1
clone_size: few
d_call: -
cdr3_aa: CASRERQAANTGELFF
cdr3_nt: TGCGCCAGCAGAGAAAGACAGGCTGCGAACACCGGGGAGCTGTTTTTT

j_call: TRBJ2-7
v_call: TRBV6-5
clone_size: many
d_call: -
cdr3_aa: CASSYSQSYEQYF
cdr3_nt: TGTGCCAGCAGTTACTCCCAATCCTACGAGCAGTACTTC

j_call: TRBJ1-5
v_call: TRBV11-2
clone_size: many
d_call: TRBD1
cdr3_aa: CASSQDRGAQPQHF
cdr3_nt: TGTGCCAGCAGCCAGGACAGGGGGGCACAGCCCCAGCATTTT

j_call: TRBJ2-2
v_call: TRBV5-1
clone_size: many
d_call: -
cdr3_aa: CASSSEAGNTGELFF
cdr3_nt: TGCGCCAGCAGCAGCGAGGCGGGAAACACCGGGGAGCTGTTTTTT

j_call: TRBJ2-5
v_call: TRBV12-3/TRBV12-4
clone_size: many
d_call: -
cdr3_aa: CASSPSSGGETQYF
cdr3_nt: TGTGCCAGCAGTCCCTCCTCAGGTGGAGAGACCCAGTACTTC

j_call: TRBJ2-7
v_call: TRBV5-1
clone_size: -
d_call: -
cdr3_aa: CASSLDREGYEQYF
cdr3_nt: TGCGCCAGCAGCTTGGACAGGGAGGGCTACGAGCAGTACTTC

j_call: TRBJ2-7
v_call: TRBV27
clone_size: many
d_call: -
cdr3_aa: CASSPIPRDRSYEQYF
cdr3_nt: TGTGCCAGCAGCCCGATACCCCGGGACCGATCCTACGAGCAGTACTTC

j_call: TRBJ1-1
v_call: TRBV12-3/TRBV12-4
clone_size: many
d_call: -
cdr3_aa: CASSLGGGSTEAFF
cdr3_nt: TGTGCCAGCAGTTTAGGGGGGGGTAGCACTGAAGCTTTCTTT

j_call: TRBJ2-1
v_call: TRBV7-2
clone_size: -
d_call: TRBD1
cdr3_aa: CASRAQGADEQFF
cdr3_nt: TGTGCCAGCAGAGCGCAGGGGGCCGATGAGCAGTTCTTC